Listed below are T cell receptor beta chains from one sample, sequenced in a study of blood T cell repertoires in COVID-19. The protocol was immunoSEQ multiplex PCR, while the TCRdb copy is restricted to in-frame clones and leaves out a portion. The sample holds under 350,000 clones, 83% seen once. The sequenced material came from peripheral blood. Every receptor here comes from a woman in her forties or fifties who had recovered from COVID-19. Both conserved end residues are part of each CDR3. A D gene is named only where the DNA matches it firmly. The size of a clone is reported for some rows only, either as once, few or many, or as a class for expanded clones.

j_gene: TRBJ2-2
d_gene: -
v_gene: TRBV6-5
abundance: once
CDR3aa: CASSYSKRGGPGELFF
CDR3nt: TGTGCCAGCAGTTACTCGAAGAGGGGGGGCCCCGGGGAGCTGTTTTTT

j_gene: TRBJ1-5
d_gene: -
v_gene: TRBV2
abundance: -
CDR3aa: CASSHRVQPQHF
CDR3nt: TGTGCCAGCAGTCACAGGGTTCAGCCCCAGCATTTT

j_gene: TRBJ2-7
d_gene: -
v_gene: TRBV19
abundance: once
CDR3aa: CASSIAAGSSYEQYF
CDR3nt: TGTGCCAGTAGTATCGCGGCGGGTAGCTCCTACGAGCAGTACTTC

j_gene: TRBJ1-2
d_gene: TRBD1
v_gene: TRBV7-3
abundance: -
CDR3aa: CASSLVGTGEYGYTF
CDR3nt: TGTGCCAGCAGCTTGGTCGGGACAGGGGAGTATGGCTACACCTTC

j_gene: TRBJ2-1
d_gene: TRBD1
v_gene: TRBV11-2
abundance: -
CDR3aa: CASSLGWQGARDEQFF
CDR3nt: TGTGCCAGCAGCTTAGGTTGGCAGGGGGCGCGAGATGAGCAGTTCTTC

j_gene: TRBJ2-7
d_gene: TRBD2
v_gene: TRBV7-6
abundance: -
CDR3aa: CASSFLGLAGPYEQYF
CDR3nt: TGTGCCAGCAGTTTCCTGGGACTAGCGGGACCCTACGAGCAGTACTTC

j_gene: TRBJ2-2
d_gene: -
v_gene: TRBV19
abundance: -
CDR3aa: CASSIGSAGALYGGELFF
CDR3nt: TGTGCCAGTAGTATTGGGTCCGCTGGGGCATTATATGGCGGGGAGCTGTTTTTT

j_gene: TRBJ2-5
d_gene: TRBD2
v_gene: TRBV28
abundance: -
CDR3aa: CASSPPGGQETQYF
CDR3nt: TGTGCCAGCAGTCCCCCGGGGGGTCAGGAGACCCAGTACTTC

j_gene: TRBJ1-6
d_gene: TRBD1
v_gene: TRBV28
abundance: -
CDR3aa: CASSSGQGVSYNSPLHF
CDR3nt: TGTGCCAGCAGTTCGGGACAGGGGGTCTCCTATAATTCACCCCTCCACTTT

j_gene: TRBJ2-7
d_gene: TRBD1
v_gene: TRBV5-1
abundance: -
CDR3aa: CASSWTGSYEQYF
CDR3nt: TGCGCCAGCAGCTGGACAGGGTCCTACGAGCAGTACTTC

j_gene: TRBJ2-3
d_gene: TRBD1
v_gene: TRBV6-6
abundance: -
CDR3aa: CASRGGTGVLDTQYF
CDR3nt: TGTGCCAGCAGAGGAGGGACAGGGGTGCTAGATACGCAGTATTTT

j_gene: TRBJ2-7
d_gene: -
v_gene: TRBV5-8
abundance: -
CDR3aa: CASIPEGGVFHEQYF
CDR3nt: TGTGCCAGCATCCCCGAAGGAGGGGTGTTCCACGAGCAGTACTTC

j_gene: TRBJ2-7
d_gene: -
v_gene: TRBV7-3
abundance: -
CDR3aa: CASSQILTQRDEQYF
CDR3nt: TGTGCCAGCAGCCAGATTCTTACGCAGAGGGACGAGCAGTACTTC

j_gene: TRBJ2-3
d_gene: TRBD2
v_gene: TRBV30
abundance: -
CDR3aa: CAWSVGSGSADTQYF
CDR3nt: TGTGCCTGGAGTGTCGGTAGCGGGAGCGCAGATACGCAGTATTTT

j_gene: TRBJ2-2
d_gene: -
v_gene: TRBV5-1
abundance: many
CDR3aa: CASSNRTAANTGELFF
CDR3nt: TGCGCCAGCAGCAACAGGACAGCTGCGAACACCGGGGAGCTGTTTTTT

j_gene: TRBJ1-5
d_gene: TRBD1
v_gene: TRBV3-1/TRBV3-2
abundance: -
CDR3aa: CASSHTGGASNQPQHF
CDR3nt: TGTGCCAGCAGCCATACAGGGGGGGCGAGCAATCAGCCCCAGCATTTT

j_gene: TRBJ2-7
d_gene: -
v_gene: TRBV7-2
abundance: -
CDR3aa: CASSRRRSGDEQYF
CDR3nt: TGTGCCAGCAGCAGGCGGCGGTCAGGGGACGAGCAGTACTTC

j_gene: TRBJ2-7
d_gene: TRBD2
v_gene: TRBV6-5
abundance: -
CDR3aa: CASRRGSSSYEQYF
CDR3nt: TGTGCCAGCAGGCGCGGGAGCAGCTCCTACGAGCAGTACTTC

j_gene: TRBJ2-5
d_gene: TRBD1
v_gene: TRBV18
abundance: -
CDR3aa: CASSPGTGSRETQYF
CDR3nt: TGTGCCAGCTCACCCGGGACAGGGAGTAGGGAGACCCAGTACTTC

j_gene: TRBJ2-7
d_gene: -
v_gene: TRBV9
abundance: few
CDR3aa: CASSVDSGQTEQYF
CDR3nt: TGTGCCAGCAGCGTAGACTCGGGTCAGACGGAGCAGTACTTC

j_gene: TRBJ1-1
d_gene: -
v_gene: TRBV2
abundance: -
CDR3aa: CASRQGWTEAFF
CDR3nt: TGTGCCAGCAGACAGGGTTGGACTGAAGCTTTCTTT

j_gene: TRBJ1-1
d_gene: -
v_gene: TRBV5-8
abundance: -
CDR3aa: CASSLSWRGGKKTEAFF
CDR3nt: TGTGCCAGCAGCTTGAGTTGGAGGGGCGGTAAGAAGACTGAAGCTTTCTTT

j_gene: TRBJ2-1
d_gene: TRBD2
v_gene: TRBV2
abundance: -
CDR3aa: CASSESPAGGFYEQFF
CDR3nt: TGTGCCAGCAGTGAAAGCCCCGCGGGGGGGTTCTATGAGCAGTTCTTC

j_gene: TRBJ1-5
d_gene: TRBD1
v_gene: TRBV19
abundance: -
CDR3aa: CASSLSTGYQPQHF
CDR3nt: TGTGCCAGTAGTCTCTCGACAGGGTATCAGCCCCAGCATTTT

j_gene: TRBJ1-5
d_gene: TRBD1
v_gene: TRBV28
abundance: -
CDR3aa: CASFSRGQGAGGRNQPQHF
CDR3nt: TGTGCCAGCTTCTCTCGGGGACAGGGGGCCGGGGGCCGAAATCAGCCCCAGCATTTT

j_gene: TRBJ1-3
d_gene: -
v_gene: TRBV7-6
abundance: -
CDR3aa: CASSRRRAGVDYSGNTIYF
CDR3nt: TGTGCCAGCAGCCGCCGGCGGGCAGGGGTAGACTACTCTGGAAACACCATATATTTT

j_gene: TRBJ1-6
d_gene: -
v_gene: TRBV6-2/TRBV6-3
abundance: few
CDR3aa: CASSYVRKDLRSSPLHF
CDR3nt: TGTGCCAGCAGTTACGTTCGGAAAGACCTAAGGAGCTCACCCCTCCACTTT

j_gene: TRBJ1-4
d_gene: TRBD1
v_gene: TRBV18
abundance: -
CDR3aa: CASSPKGAGGEKLFF
CDR3nt: TGTGCCAGCTCACCAAAAGGGGCAGGGGGTGAAAAACTGTTTTTT

j_gene: TRBJ2-2
d_gene: TRBD2
v_gene: TRBV25-1
abundance: -
CDR3aa: CASSESSGRPNTGELFF
CDR3nt: TGTGCCAGCAGTGAAAGTAGCGGGAGACCGAACACCGGGGAGCTGTTTTTT